The 31 T cell receptor beta chains presented below share a single source sample, sequenced in a study of blood T cell repertoires in COVID-19. The protocol was immunoSEQ multiplex PCR, while the TCRdb copy is restricted to in-frame clones and leaves out a portion. Altogether some 150,000 clones are present, around 79% being singletons, with the ten largest covering roughly 5.2%. Sequencing used peripheral blood. These receptors were obtained from a woman aged 65 to 85 with COVID-19, enrolled during active disease.

The chain joins TRBV12-3 or TRBV12-4 to TRBJ1-5; 7 bases are shared with TRBD1. Trimming at V came to 6 bases and at J to 5 bases, leaving 4 bases not matched to a gene. CDR3 length: 13 residues. CDR3 loop: CASRRDSDQPQHF. CDR3 sequence (DNA): TGTGCCAGCAGACGGGACAGCGATCAGCCCCAGCATTTT.

This rearrangement joins TRBV12-3 or TRBV12-4 to TRBJ2-5; 7 bases fit TRBD1. This CDR3 spans 13 amino acids. V was pared by 6 bases and J by 2 bases, with 3 bases of the junction left unmatched. The CDR3 region has the DNA TGTGCCAGCAGGCAGGGGGTTCAAGAGACCCAGTACTTC. Translating gives CASRQGVQETQYF.

J is TRBJ1-2 and V is TRBV9; no reliable D call. CDR3 length: 15 amino acids. Trimming removed 4 bases at V and 7 bases at J, with 20 bases between. Germline V gene data show CDR1 as SGDLS and CDR2 as YYNGEE. The chain's CDR3 is CASSLSSDGRGGYTF. For the CDR3, the DNA is TGTGCCAGCAGCTTATCCTCCGACGGCCGCGGTGGCTACACCTTC.

This rearrangement joins TRBV15 to TRBJ2-5; D uncertain. The germline V gene encodes CDR1 LNHNV and CDR2 YYDKDF (reference sequence). This CDR3 has 12 amino acids. With 3 bases removed from V and 4 bases from J, the gap between germline ends came to 6 bases. The CDR3 region is CATSSVRETQYF. CDR3 coding DNA: TGTGCCACCAGCAGTGTCAGAGAGACCCAGTACTTC.

This clone was observed a few times. The CDR3 nucleotides read TGTGCCAGCAGCTTGGCCGTGGGGCACACTGAAGCTTTCTTT. Translated: CASSLAVGHTEAFF. The chain recombines TRBV5-5 with TRBJ1-1, with D possibly being TRBD1 (5 bases). The germline V gene has CDR1 SGHKS and CDR2 YYEKEE (reference sequence). V lost 0 bases, J lost 3 bases, and 9 bases lay in between. The CDR3 loop spans 14 amino acids.

The V and J genes are TRBV11-3 and TRBJ2-3, with D perhaps matching TRBD2 (7 bases). Germline CDR1 SGHNT, CDR2 YENEEA. Trimming pared 1 base from V and 5 bases from J, leaving 16 bases between. CDR3 size: 16 residues. The CDR3 protein is CASSLGSGGRRDTQYF. CDR3 coding DNA: TGTGCCAGCAGCTTAGGGTCGGGGGGCCGTCGAGATACGCAGTATTTT.

The V gene is TRBV19, the J gene TRBJ2-3; D unresolved. The CDR3 runs to 11 residues. The germline V and J ends were trimmed by 7 bases and 3 bases, with 5 bases remaining between them. From germline, CDR1 is LNHDA and CDR2 SQIVND (reference sequence). CDR3 in DNA: TGTGCCAGTACCCAGACAGATACGCAGTATTTT. Amino acids: CASTQTDTQYF.

This chain connects TRBV19 to TRBJ2-2, with 13 nucleotides matching TRBD2. The V and J ends lost 3 bases and 6 bases, in that order; junction bases with no gene match: 7. Germline V CDR1 and CDR2: LNHDA, SQIVND (reference sequence). The CDR3 is 17 residues long. The CDR3 region has the DNA TGTGCCAGTAGTATGGTCGGACTAGCGGGGGTCGCCGGGGAGCTGTTTTTT. Its protein product is CASSMVGLAGVAGELFF.

The rearrangement uses TRBV11-2 and TRBJ2-3; 8 positions agree with TRBD2. With V trimmed by 2 bases and J by 4 bases, 5 bases remained unmatched. CDR1 is SGHAT, CDR2 FQNNGV, per germline. The CDR3 sequence is 15 residues long. CDR3 DNA sequence: TGTGCCAGCAGCTTACTCGGGGGGGCCTCAGATACGCAGTATTTT. Protein sequence: CASSLLGGASDTQYF. Supplemented by reference TRBV11-2 and TRBJ2-3, the full variable domain reads EAGVAQSPRYKIIEKRQSVAFWCNPISGHATLYWYQQILGQGPKLLIQFQNNGVVDDSQLPKDRFSAERLKGVDSTLKIQPAKLEDSAVYLCASSLLGGASDTQYFGPGTRLTVL.

This chain connects TRBV4-2 to TRBJ1-2, with D possibly TRBD1 on 6 matching bases. This CDR3 comprises 15 residues. V was pared by 0 bases and J by 5 bases, with 13 bases between. The germline CDR1 and CDR2 sequences are LGHNA and YNFKEQ. CDR3 amino acids: CASSQESRTVYGYTF. The CDR3 DNA reads as TGTGCCAGCAGCCAAGAGAGTCGGACAGTTTATGGCTACACCTTC.

For the CDR3, the DNA is TGTGCCAGCAGTTTTGTAGGGGTGGGTAGCTATGGCTACACCTTC. Translation gives CASSFVGVGSYGYTF. This chain uses TRBV28 with TRBJ1-2; perhaps TRBD1 as D (5 bases). The CDR3 contains 15 residues. Per the germline V gene, CDR1 is MDHEN and CDR2 is SYDVKM. The germline V and J ends were trimmed by 3 bases and 4 bases, with 15 bases remaining between them.

This chain joins TRBV5-1 and TRBJ2-1; 9 positions match TRBD1. V dropped 3 bases and J dropped 6; count of bases not matched to a gene: 7. The CDR3 consists of 15 residues. Germline values: CDR1 SGHRS, CDR2 YFSETQ. The CDR3 coding sequence is TGCGCCAGCAGCTCACAGGGGGCGCGGTTCAATGAGCAGTTCTTC. This encodes CASSSQGARFNEQFF.

This chain joins TRBV27 and TRBJ1-3; the D gene is possibly TRBD1 (6 bases). Germline lookup yields CDR1 MNHEY and CDR2 SMNVEV (reference sequence). This CDR3 has 13 residues. V dropped 3 bases and J dropped 4 bases, with 7 bases sitting between them. CDR3 region: CASSFTGGNTIYF. CDR3 sequence (DNA): TGTGCCAGCAGTTTCACAGGGGGAAACACCATATATTTT.

The genes are TRBV5-4 and TRBJ1-2; 8 bases are shared with TRBD1. The CDR3 spans 15 residues. V lost 0 bases to trimming and J lost 1 base; unmatched junction nucleotides: 2. Germline V gives CDR1 SGHNT, CDR2 YYREEE (reference sequence). This CDR3 reads CASSLGGQGNYGYTF. CDR3 sequence (DNA): TGTGCCAGCAGCTTGGGCGGACAGGGTAACTATGGCTACACCTTC. The variable domain in full, completed from reference TRBV5-4 and TRBJ1-2, reads ETGVTQSPTHLIKTRGQQVTLRCSSQSGHNTVSWYQQALGQGPQFIFQYYREEENGRGNFPPRFSGLQFPNYSSELNVNALELDDSALYLCASSLGGQGNYGYTFGSGTRLTVV.

In its sample, this clone was seen a few times. CDR3 in amino acids: CASSPIVTGGLTEAFF. As DNA, the CDR3 is TGTGCCAGCAGCCCGATAGTTACGGGAGGGTTGACTGAAGCTTTCTTT. V gene TRBV5-4 combines with J gene TRBJ1-1; D is uncertain. V was cut by 4 bases and J by 5 bases, with 21 bases left in between. Germline V gene sequence: CDR1 SGHNT, CDR2 YYREEE (reference sequence). This CDR3 comprises 16 residues.

The chain uses TRBV7-2 and TRBJ1-2, with a tentative D call TRBD1 (5 bases). The CDR3 totals 16 residues. V lost 6 bases to trimming and J lost 1 base, with 18 bases between them. Germline V gene lookup returns CDR1 SGHTA and CDR2 FQGNSA. Here the CDR3 reads CASSWGEVGGNYGYTF. The DNA for the CDR3 is TGTGCCAGCAGTTGGGGGGAAGTAGGAGGTAACTATGGCTACACCTTC.

J is TRBJ1-1 and V is TRBV5-6; no firm D call. The CDR3 totals 14 residues. V lost 4 bases and J 2 bases, leaving 12 bases between the germline ends. From germline, CDR1 is SGHDT and CDR2 YYEEEE. The CDR3 loop is CASSPIDLNTEAFF. CDR3 in DNA: TGTGCCAGCAGCCCAATAGACTTAAACACTGAAGCTTTCTTT.

The genes are TRBV7-2 and TRBJ1-5; D gene unclear. Per the germline V gene, CDR1 is SGHTA and CDR2 is FQGNSA. The CDR3 totals 16 residues. V was clipped by 1 base and J by 1 base, with 11 bases between them. CDR3 sequence: CASSLGGRSSNQPQHF. The CDR3 bases are TGTGCCAGCAGCTTAGGTGGGAGATCCAGCAATCAGCCCCAGCATTTT.

V and J are TRBV7-2 and TRBJ1-4; TRBD1 aligns across 8 bases. Losses at the gene ends were 1 base for V and 7 bases for J; bases not matched to a gene: 5. Germline V lookup: CDR1 SGHTA, CDR2 FQGNSA. The CDR3 is 15 amino acids. The DNA for the CDR3 is TGTGCCAGCAGCTTAGGACAGGGGCAGGGTGAAAAACTGTTTTTT. Encoded protein: CASSLGQGQGEKLFF.

The rearrangement uses TRBV5-1 and TRBJ1-1; D perhaps matches TRBD1 (5 bases). Germline loops: CDR1 SGHRS, CDR2 YFSETQ. The V and J ends lost 5 bases and 3 bases respectively, with 8 bases between them. This CDR3 region has 12 residues. The CDR3 protein is CASSTGYTEAFF. DNA of the CDR3: TGCGCCAGCAGTACAGGTTACACTGAAGCTTTCTTT.

The chain combines TRBV11-2 with TRBJ2-1, with D uncertain. Germline V gene data show CDR1 as SGHAT and CDR2 as FQNNGV. This CDR3 has 14 residues. V was clipped by 0 bases and J by 10 bases, with 13 bases between them. CDR3 coding DNA: TGTGCCAGCAGCTTAGATAGGTGGGCTGGGGAGCAGTTCTTC. This sequence encodes CASSLDRWAGEQFF. The full variable domain, with the rest looked up from reference TRBV11-2 and TRBJ2-1, is EAGVAQSPRYKIIEKRQSVAFWCNPISGHATLYWYQQILGQGPKLLIQFQNNGVVDDSQLPKDRFSAERLKGVDSTLKIQPAKLEDSAVYLCASSLDRWAGEQFFGPGTRLTVL.

The sample holds one count of this clone. The rearrangement links TRBV24-1 to TRBJ1-5; 7 bases agree with TRBD1. There are 15 residues in the CDR3. Germline assignment: CDR1 KGHDR and CDR2 SFDVKD. Unmatched junction bases numbered 5, after V lost 4 bases and J lost 3 bases. The CDR3 DNA reads TGTGCCACCAGTGACGCGGGACAGCTCAATCAGCCCCAGCATTTT. This codes for CATSDAGQLNQPQHF.

V gene TRBV30 combines with J gene TRBJ2-7; weak D call: TRBD1 (5 bases). The V gene lost 2 bases and the J gene lost 4 bases, with 15 bases spanning the gap. Germline CDR1 reads GTSNPN; CDR2 reads SVGIG (reference sequence). The CDR3 length is 14 residues. Written as DNA, the CDR3 is TGTGCCTGGAGTCCAGCCAGGGTGGGATACGAGCAGTACTTC. Residues: CAWSPARVGYEQYF.

This chain uses TRBV14 with TRBJ1-6; no definite D call. Trimming took 1 base from V and 14 from J, leaving 12 bases between them. Germline lookup yields CDR1 SGHDN and CDR2 FVKESK. CDR3 length: 13 residues. The CDR3 reads CASSQGAIRTLHF. For the CDR3, the DNA is TGTGCCAGCAGCCAAGGGGCTATCAGGACCCTCCACTTT.

The rearrangement links TRBV11-1 to TRBJ2-3; possible D gene TRBD1, 5 bases. The length of the CDR3 is 14 residues. Trimming stripped 2 bases from V and 4 bases from J, with 10 bases between. The germline CDR1 and CDR2 sequences are SGHAT and FQDESV (reference sequence). Written as DNA, the CDR3 is TGTGCCAGCAGCTTAAGGGGCTTCCCAGATACGCAGTATTTT. Translating it yields CASSLRGFPDTQYF.

The J gene is TRBJ1-1, the V gene TRBV6-4; the D gene is possibly TRBD1 (5 bases). Germline CDR1 is MRHNA and CDR2 is SNTAGT. Trimming removed 5 bases at V and 6 bases at J, with 10 bases between. This CDR3 is built from 12 residues. This CDR3 is CASSTSGSEAFF. The CDR3 region has the DNA TGTGCCAGCAGTACTTCAGGGTCTGAAGCTTTCTTT.

This clone occurred once. V gene TRBV6-2 or TRBV6-3 combines with J gene TRBJ2-5; tentatively, D is TRBD1 (6 bases). Trimming left V 2 bases short and J 2 bases short, with 9 bases between. This CDR3 contains 14 residues. Germline V lookup: CDR1 MNHEY, CDR2 SVGEGT. This CDR3 is CASSYETGQETQYF. The CDR3 nucleotides are TGTGCCAGCAGTTACGAGACAGGACAAGAGACCCAGTACTTC.

The chain couples TRBV7-2 to TRBJ2-7; TRBD1 matches 9 bases. The junction had 8 bases not matched to a gene; V was cut back by 7 bases and J by 7 bases. The germline V gene has CDR1 SGHTA and CDR2 FQGNSA. This CDR3 spans 13 amino acids. This CDR3 is CASTQGQGGEQYF. CDR3 nucleotide sequence: TGTGCCAGCACCCAGGGACAGGGCGGTGAGCAGTACTTC.

This clone was seen a single time. The rearrangement uses TRBV3-1 (or the pseudogene TRBV3-2) and TRBJ2-7; a possible D gene is TRBD1 (5 bases). The germline gives CDR1 LGHDT, CDR2 YNNKEL (reference sequence). The V gene lost 6 bases and the J gene lost 7 bases, with 13 bases spanning the gap. The CDR3 covers 12 residues. The CDR3 reads CASSPGIEEQYF. CDR3 sequence (DNA): TGTGCCAGCAGTCCAGGGATCGAAGAGCAGTACTTC.

The rearrangement uses TRBV11-3 and TRBJ2-1; TRBD1 might be the D (6 bases). Trimming pared 5 bases from V and 5 bases from J, leaving 10 bases between. This CDR3 is built from 13 residues. From germline, CDR1 is SGHNT and CDR2 YENEEA. The CDR3 loop is CASSLNRDNEQFF. DNA of the CDR3: TGTGCCAGCAGCCTTAACAGGGACAATGAGCAGTTCTTC.

J is TRBJ2-1 and V is TRBV24-1, with TRBD1 matching 9 bases. The CDR3 is 13 residues long. Germline CDR1 reads KGHDR; CDR2 reads SFDVKD. The J segment lost 14 bases and the V segment lost 3 bases, leaving 7 bases of the junction unmatched. The CDR3 DNA is TGTGCCACCAGTGATCCAGGACAGGGGCGAGAGTTCTTC. Residues: CATSDPGQGREFF.